Many counts were recorded for the clone carrying this T cell receptor beta chain. What it binds is unknown. This sample was taken from a study of T cells in Graves' hyperthyroidism and ophthalmopathy. Study details: Staff took peripheral blood when the initial diagnosis was made, before any treatment began.

It was RNA transcripts that yielded the amplified TCR beta CDR3 regions. Carried out on the TCR CDR3, a first-round RT-PCR used the HTBI primer set. In TCRdb, the multiplex PCR reads were re-called with MiXCR into one record per CDR3 protein. The sample holds some 650,000 distinct CDR3 sequences; around 15% are singletons and the top ten take under 3.5%. On the basis of clinical symptoms, serum thyroxine and TRAb, thyroid ultrasound and orbital computed tomography, diagnoses were made. The CDR3 is made up of 14 amino acids. Trimming took 5 bases from V and 1 from J, leaving 8 bases between them. In germline, CDR1 is SGHTA, CDR2 FQGTGA. Study results and caveats: A 13 V-J model separated ophthalmopathy from stable hyperthyroidism.

Sequencing was carried out using blood. The TCR comes from a woman aged 40 to 55 with Graves' ophthalmopathy. The chain carries TRBV7-3 and TRBJ2-2, with a possible D match to TRBD1 (5 bases). DNA of the CDR3: TGTGCCAGCAGCCCCGACAGGAACACCGGGGAGCTGTTTTTT. It is translated as CASSPDRNTGELFF.